The present T cell receptor beta chain was sequenced within a study of T cell repertoires in cytomegalovirus infection. Study background: In the study, CMV epitopes included recently identified HLA-C-restricted and well-studied HLA-B-restricted ones. Indications came from public TCR beta signatures; they pointed to CMV infection and to a matching HLA type.

TCRdb reprocessed the reads via MiXCR and lists one record per CDR3 protein. Of about 900,000 distinct CDR3 sequences listed, more than 25% are singletons. This clonotype was detected a few times. Its antigen remains unidentified. V lost 0 bases and J 1 base, leaving 12 bases between the germline ends. The CDR3 runs 17 residues. Germline CDR1 LGHNA, CDR2 YSLEER. Findings and limits, study-wide: Frequencies of public TCR beta families were cumulated, and this identified carriers of CMV plus the relevant HLA. Ex vivo, HLA-C-restricted CMV-specific TCR beta clonotypes prevailed over the rest of the response.

The chain carries TRBV4-3 and TRBJ2-2; no clear D. This TCR came from a human donor in good health (CMV status not recorded). Some clones in this sample may be carry-over from other donors' samples. The input for sequencing was cultured CD8+ T cells from PBMCs, taken from culture after CMV antigen stimulation. The DNA for the CDR3 is TGCGCCAGCAGCCAAGATCCATCCCAGGTGAACACCGGGGAGCTGTTTTTT. Its protein product is CASSQDPSQVNTGELFF.